This T cell receptor beta chain is drawn from a study of response to subunit inactivated influenza vaccine. Study observations and caveats: New T cells are recruited in small numbers by each seasonal influenza vaccination, according to the authors' suggestion.

This clonotype was seen only a few times. Antigen: not known. This CDR3 spans 13 amino acids. V was cut by 3 bases and J by 6 bases, with 9 bases left in between. Germline CDR1 LGHDT, CDR2 YNNKEL (reference sequence). TCRdb fed the RT-PCR reads into MiXCR, producing one record per CDR3 protein. Of over 800,000 distinct CDR3 sequences listed, 21% are singletons. Sequenced material: PBMCs from blood, taken roughly 5 days after vaccination. V gene TRBV3-1 combines with J gene TRBJ2-4, with D perhaps matching TRBD1 (5 bases). This clonotype was sampled from a man aged 50-59 years who received an inactivated influenza vaccine. CDR3: CASSQWGGNIQYF. In DNA form, the CDR3 reads TGTGCCAGCAGCCAGTGGGGCGGAAACATTCAGTACTTC.